This passage covers 6 T cell receptor beta chains from one sample sequenced in a study of T cell repertoires in cytomegalovirus infection. TCRdb used MiXCR to reprocess the reads, holding one entry per CDR3 protein. This sample carries fewer than 1,000,000 distinct CDR3 sequences, approximately 31% of them seen once, and the ten largest clones take about an eighth. Antigen specificity for these receptors is unknown. The sample here was cultured CD8+ T cells from PBMCs, taken from culture after CMV antigen stimulation. The receptors were gathered from a human donor in good health (CMV status not recorded). Some clones in this sample may be carry-over from other donors' samples.

V is TRBV12-3 or TRBV12-4 and J is TRBJ2-7; weak D call: TRBD1 (5 bases). V dropped 3 bases and J dropped 3 bases, with 18 bases sitting between them. The CDR3 has 16 amino acids. CDR3 coding DNA: TGTGCCAGCAGTTTTTTTGGAGCAGGGTGGGACTACGAGCAGTACTTC. Its protein is CASSFFGAGWDYEQYF.

This clonotype has a handful of counts. The chain links TRBV10-3 to TRBJ2-1; no reliable D call. CDR3 size: 12 residues. Germline V CDR1 and CDR2: ENHRY, SYGVKD. V lost 0 bases and J 12 bases, leaving 9 bases between the germline ends. The CDR3 nucleotides are TGTGCCATCAGTGAGTCTCTACCCGGGCAGTTCTTC. This sequence encodes CAISESLPGQFF.

A few counts support this clonotype. CDR3 region: CASSPTRGGAGINIQYF. The CDR3 DNA reads TGTGCCAGCAGCCCCACGCGGGGGGGCGCGGGGATAAACATTCAGTACTTC. This chain links TRBV7-9 with TRBJ2-4; 9 bases are shared with TRBD2. The germline V gene encodes CDR1 SEHNR and CDR2 FQNEAQ (reference sequence). The V segment lost 5 bases and the J segment 6 bases; nucleotides outside the gene matches: 14. The length of the CDR3 is 17 residues.

This chain links TRBV5-6 with TRBJ2-7, with D possibly being TRBD2 (5 bases). CDR1 is SGHDT, CDR2 YYEEEE, per germline. This CDR3 spans 14 amino acids. V gave up 3 bases and J gave up 3 bases, with 13 bases separating them. The CDR3 DNA sequence: TGTGCCAGCAGCTCGACGCGGGTGAGCTACGAGCAGTACGTC. Encoded protein: CASSSTRVSYEQYV.

The chain employs TRBV7-6 and TRBJ1-5; 12 bases are a match to TRBD1. Trimming at V came to 3 bases and at J to 2 bases, leaving 11 bases not matched to a gene. CDR1 is SGHVS and CDR2 is FNYEAQ in the germline V gene. The CDR3 has 19 residues. The CDR3 bases are TGTGCCAGCAGCTTGTCCGGGACAGGGGGCCAGGGGGGCAATCAGCCCCAGCATTTT. It specifies CASSLSGTGGQGGNQPQHF.

This chain links TRBV27 with TRBJ2-3; TRBD1 matches at 7 bases. The J segment lost 4 bases and the V segment lost 2 bases, leaving 9 bases of the junction unmatched. Germline loops: CDR1 MNHEY, CDR2 SMNVEV (reference sequence). The CDR3 extends over 16 amino acids. The CDR3 loop reads CASSLVWDRFSDTQYF. CDR3 nucleotides: TGTGCCAGCAGTTTAGTCTGGGACAGATTTTCAGATACGCAGTATTTT.